These T cell receptor beta chains were read from a single sample in a study of beta chain features in type 1 diabetes. Profiled with immunoSEQ multiplex PCR; TCRdb holds only in-frame clones, not every one. The sample contains around 500,000 clones, 9.5% to 12% of which appear only once. Sequences were obtained from naive CD4+ T cells from blood. These receptors originate from a woman between 18 and 29 years old in good health. Each CDR3 is given with its conserved first and last residue. The D gene is left open where the match is weak. Clone size is given for some rows only: seen once, a few or many times, or a class if the clone is expanded.

abundance: -
j_gene: TRBJ2-7
v_gene: TRBV27
d_gene: -
CDR3aa: CASSLSQGTYEQYF
CDR3nt: TGTGCCAGCAGTTTAAGTCAGGGAACCTACGAGCAGTACTTC

abundance: -
j_gene: TRBJ2-7
v_gene: TRBV19
d_gene: -
CDR3aa: CASSIPRQSIYEQYF
CDR3nt: TGTGCCAGTAGTATCCCAAGACAGTCTATCTACGAGCAGTACTTC

abundance: -
j_gene: TRBJ2-1
v_gene: TRBV7-9
d_gene: TRBD2
CDR3aa: CASGLALYNEQFF
CDR3nt: TGTGCCAGCGGACTAGCCTTATACAATGAGCAGTTCTTC

abundance: -
j_gene: TRBJ2-1
v_gene: TRBV9
d_gene: -
CDR3aa: CASSASNSYNEQFF
CDR3nt: TGTGCCAGCAGCGCTAGTAACTCCTACAATGAGCAGTTCTTC

abundance: -
j_gene: TRBJ2-1
v_gene: TRBV4-1
d_gene: -
CDR3aa: CASSQVVPNPAVF
CDR3nt: TGCGCCAGCAGCCAAGTGGTCCCGAATCCAGCGGTCTTC

abundance: few
j_gene: TRBJ2-1
v_gene: TRBV28
d_gene: TRBD2
CDR3aa: CASSLPGLGIEQFF
CDR3nt: TGTGCCAGCAGTCTACCGGGACTAGGCATTGAGCAGTTCTTC

abundance: few
j_gene: TRBJ1-5
v_gene: TRBV18
d_gene: TRBD1
CDR3aa: CASSPPGQAGQPQHF
CDR3nt: TGTGCCAGCTCACCACCTGGACAGGCCGGCCAGCCCCAGCATTTT

abundance: -
j_gene: TRBJ2-3
v_gene: TRBV5-1
d_gene: -
CDR3aa: CASSPEVSSIWPDTQYF
CDR3nt: TGCGCCAGCAGCCCCGAAGTTAGTTCCATTTGGCCAGATACGCAGTATTTT

abundance: -
j_gene: TRBJ2-5
v_gene: TRBV25-1
d_gene: TRBD1
CDR3aa: CASSESGTGKETQYF
CDR3nt: TGTGCCAGCAGTGAATCCGGGACAGGGAAAGAGACCCAGTACTTC

abundance: few
j_gene: TRBJ2-5
v_gene: TRBV18
d_gene: TRBD1
CDR3aa: CASSQDRDFQETQYF
CDR3nt: TGTGCCAGCTCACAGGACAGGGATTTTCAAGAGACCCAGTACTTC

abundance: few
j_gene: TRBJ2-1
v_gene: TRBV5-1
d_gene: -
CDR3aa: CASSSKGYNEQFF
CDR3nt: TGCGCCAGCAGCTCCAAGGGGTACAATGAGCAGTTCTTC